This entry is about one T cell receptor beta chain. This clonotype was seen more than once but under ten times. Its recognized antigen is unknown. No clone much larger than this one lies a single base away; base qualities are absent. Libraries were built with PCR. Instrument used: Illumina HiSeq 2500. To reduce PCR and sequencing biases, unique molecular identifiers were built into the TCR beta cDNA libraries. Every 1 to 10 million input T cells yielded about 500,000 cDNA molecules, meaning each molecule approximated one T cell. The same protocol used for the earlier healthy control dataset was applied to prepare and sequence the patient libraries. Samples belonging to the same batch were prepared together, multiplexed and sequenced on a shared HiSeq lane. The paper's processing steps were these. MIGEC handled the raw barcoded reads, throwing out single-read molecular identifier groups before consensus assembly and CDR3 extraction. VDJtools was used for post-analysis of the clonotype tables, with diversity normalized by down-sampling every dataset to the smallest sample size. Repertoire overlap clustering matched CDR3 amino acid but not nucleotide sequences to correct batch-related cross-sample contamination. TCRdb redid the processing of the public reads, applying fastp at Q25 and MiXCR, and retained in-frame beta chains. One record per CDR3 amino acid sequence lists the most common genes and DNA. The V and J calls shown here were made by TCRdb, not taken from the authors' results. For this sample the table gives some 500,000 distinct CDR3 sequences, of which roughly 45% were detected only once. The ten largest clones capture around an eighth of the sample.

The data are from a study of post-analysis software for immune sequencing data (dated by TCRdb to between 2015 and 2016). Turning to the overall study: The recorded disease courses included relapsing-remitting, secondary progressive and progressive-relapsing multiple sclerosis, and some patients had no subtype annotation. The patient repertoires were compared against approximately ten previously published healthy control repertoires obtained from donors aged roughly 6 to 25 years. A subset of samples was prepared in parallel using single-end sample barcoding, then pooled and co-amplified after Illumina adapter ligation.

General findings and caveats noted by the study authors: When samples were clustered directly using the F measure, samples prepared in the same batch co-clustered strongly, which prompted a batch-effect correction. The control group was slightly older than the multiple sclerosis patient group. Patients showed significantly higher frequencies than controls for roughly five TRBV segments, among them TRBV5-6, TRBV5-1 and TRBV20-1. Compared with controls, multiple sclerosis patients had significantly lower normalized Chao1 diversity, a finding suggesting substantial peripheral T-cell clonal expansion.

V is pared back by 4 bases and J by 4 bases, with 23 bases lying between the germline termini. Based on the germline V gene, the CDR1 and CDR2 sequences are SGHRS and YFSETQ. The CDR3, cysteine through phenylalanine, is 17 amino acids long. Only the CDR3 portion is preserved as DNA: 51 bases, with reading frame beginning at the first base. To demonstrate the VDJtools post-analysis software, TCR beta repertoires were profiled from the peripheral blood of 13 young patients with multiple sclerosis. The multiple sclerosis patients were children and adolescents ranging in age from roughly 6 to 15 years. The sequence came from a girl aged 5 to 17 with multiple sclerosis. The chain uses TRBV5-1 and TRBJ1-1; the D gene is not confidently resolved. The sequencing sample was made of blood. For the CDR3, the sequence is CASSRTTSTTEPTEAFF. The DNA is TGCGCCAGCAGCCGAACCACTTCCACTACTGAACCCACTGAAGCTTTCTTT.